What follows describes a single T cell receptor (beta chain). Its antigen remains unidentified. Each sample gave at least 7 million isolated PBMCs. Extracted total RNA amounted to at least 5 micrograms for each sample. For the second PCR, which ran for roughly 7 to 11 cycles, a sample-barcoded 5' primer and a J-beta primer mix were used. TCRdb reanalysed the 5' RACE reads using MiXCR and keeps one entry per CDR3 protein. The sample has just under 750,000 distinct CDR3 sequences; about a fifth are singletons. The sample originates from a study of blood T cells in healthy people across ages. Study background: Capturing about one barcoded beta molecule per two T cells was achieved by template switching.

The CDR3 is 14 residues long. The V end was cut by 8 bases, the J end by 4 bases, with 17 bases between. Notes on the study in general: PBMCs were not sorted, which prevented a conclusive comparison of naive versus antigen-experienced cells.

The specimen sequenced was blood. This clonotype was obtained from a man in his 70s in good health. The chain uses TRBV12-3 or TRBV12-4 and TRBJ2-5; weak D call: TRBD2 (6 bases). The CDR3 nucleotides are TGTGCCAGCCGAGGGACCGGGGGACGAGAGACCCAGTACTTC. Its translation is CASRGTGGRETQYF.